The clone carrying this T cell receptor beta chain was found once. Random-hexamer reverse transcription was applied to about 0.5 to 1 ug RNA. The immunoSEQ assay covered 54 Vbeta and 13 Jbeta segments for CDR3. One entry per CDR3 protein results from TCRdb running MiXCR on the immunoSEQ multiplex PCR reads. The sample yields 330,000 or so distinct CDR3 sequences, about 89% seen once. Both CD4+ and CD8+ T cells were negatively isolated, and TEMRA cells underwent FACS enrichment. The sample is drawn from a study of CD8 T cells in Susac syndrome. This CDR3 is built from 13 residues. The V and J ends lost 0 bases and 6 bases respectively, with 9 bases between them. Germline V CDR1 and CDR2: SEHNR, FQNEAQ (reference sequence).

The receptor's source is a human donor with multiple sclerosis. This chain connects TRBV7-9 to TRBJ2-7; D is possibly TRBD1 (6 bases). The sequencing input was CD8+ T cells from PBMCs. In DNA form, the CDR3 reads TGTGCCAGCAGCTTAGCGGGGGCCCTCGAGCAGTACTTC. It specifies CASSLAGALEQYF.